This note documents a single T cell receptor beta chain sequence. What it binds is unknown. The source of the sample is a study of cytomegalovirus exposure and HLA in healthy donors. Study-wide results and limits: Most TCR beta V segments were productive about 87% or about 30% of the time in an earlier analysis. Both high specificity and high sensitivity reportedly marked the classifier's diagnosis of cytomegalovirus status.

Use of 60 Vbeta and 13 Jbeta primers characterized the PCR. The method was immunoSEQ multiplex PCR; TCRdb's version includes in-frame clones alone and lacks a portion of them. The table includes 95,000 to 110,000 clones, around four fifths detected once. V dropped 2 bases and J dropped 12; count of bases not matched to a gene: 4. CDR3 length equals 12 residues. Germline V gene data show CDR1 as MDHEN and CDR2 as SYDVKM. Sequencing was performed on PBMCs. J is TRBJ2-1 and V is TRBV28; 7 bases align to TRBD2. The TCR comes from a woman between 40 and 55 years old in good health and CMV-seronegative. This CDR3 is CASSLVGGGQFF. CDR3 DNA: TGTGCCAGCAGTTTAGTTGGGGGGGGGCAGTTCTTC.